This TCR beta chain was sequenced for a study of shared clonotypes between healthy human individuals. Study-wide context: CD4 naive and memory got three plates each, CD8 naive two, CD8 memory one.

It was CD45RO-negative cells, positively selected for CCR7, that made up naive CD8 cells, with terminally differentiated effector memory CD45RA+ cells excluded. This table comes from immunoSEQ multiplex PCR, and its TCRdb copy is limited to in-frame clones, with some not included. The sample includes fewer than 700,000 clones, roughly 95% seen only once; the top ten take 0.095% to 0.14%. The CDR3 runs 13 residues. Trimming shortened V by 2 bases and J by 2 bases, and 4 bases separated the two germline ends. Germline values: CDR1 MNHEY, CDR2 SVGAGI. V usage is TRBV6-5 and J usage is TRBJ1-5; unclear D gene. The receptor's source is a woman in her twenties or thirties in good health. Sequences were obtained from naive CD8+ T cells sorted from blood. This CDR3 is CASSYAGNQPQHF. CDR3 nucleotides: TGTGCCAGCAGTTACGCAGGCAATCAGCCCCAGCATTTT.